This section outlines one T cell receptor (beta chain) sequence together with its context. What it binds is not known. The sample is drawn from a study of response to subunit inactivated influenza vaccine. Study-level results: T cells newly recruited by each seasonal influenza vaccination are few, the authors suggested.

The V gene's germline CDR1 is MNHNS and CDR2 SASEGT. Losses at the gene ends were 6 bases for V and 3 bases for J; bases not matched to a gene: 5. CDR3 length equals 13 residues. TCRdb used MiXCR to reprocess the RT-PCR reads, holding one entry per CDR3 protein. The table includes about 500,000 distinct CDR3 sequences, about 17% detected once. The V gene is TRBV6-1, the J gene TRBJ2-7; 7 positions agree with TRBD2. The source material was CD4+ T cells sorted from PBMCs, sampled roughly 24 months after vaccination. This clonotype was sampled from a man aged 50 to 75 who received an inactivated influenza vaccine. DNA of the CDR3: TGTGCCAGCAGGGGAGCGGGATACTACGAGCAGTACTTC. Its protein product is CASRGAGYYEQYF.